A single sample is the source of the 15 T cell receptor beta chains below, sequenced in a study of blood T cell repertoires in COVID-19 (dated by TCRdb to the early 2020s). Library preparation was by the immunoSEQ multiplex PCR assay. Not all clones reach the TCRdb copy of this immuneACCESS table, which keeps in-frame sequences only. Checked studies attribute under half of the gap to unresolved V genes and leave the rest unexplained. The sample yields about 28,000 clones; about 85% were counted once. The ten top clones hold under 6.5% of the sample. Sequencing was performed on peripheral blood. These receptors all stem from a man aged 55 to 70 with active COVID-19.

As DNA, the CDR3 is TGTGCCAGCTCACCACCCGGCGGGAGGATTTCCCGGGCCGTGGGTCAGCCCCAGCATTTT. Protein sequence: CASSPPGGRISRAVGQPQHF. V is TRBV18 and J is TRBJ1-5; D is ambiguous. Germline-derived CDR1 and CDR2 are KGHSH and LQKENI. The CDR3 is 20 residues long. The ends were cut back, 0 bases at V and 6 bases at J, with 27 bases in the middle.

The chain recombines TRBV7-6 with TRBJ2-7; 10 bases agree with TRBD1. This CDR3 region has 15 residues. Germline loops: CDR1 SGHVS, CDR2 FNYEAQ. V lost 5 bases and J lost 6; bases outside the gene matches: 10. The CDR3 loop reads CASSADRGLLAEQYF. CDR3 DNA sequence: TGTGCCAGCAGCGCAGACAGGGGGCTACTGGCCGAGCAGTACTTC. The full variable domain, rest sourced from reference TRBV7-6 and TRBJ2-7, is GAGVSQSPRYKVTKRGQDVALRCDPISGHVSLYWYRQALGQGPEFLTYFNYEAQQDKSGLPNDRFSAERPEGSISTLTIQRTEQRDSAMYRCASSADRGLLAEQYFGPGTRLTVT.

The V and J genes are TRBV2 and TRBJ2-7, with D perhaps TRBD2 (5 bases). This CDR3 has 15 amino acids. The ends were cut back, 3 bases at V and 0 bases at J, with 12 bases in the middle. From germline, CDR1 is SNHLY and CDR2 FYNNEI. The CDR3 DNA sequence: TGTGCCAGCAGTGACGGGCGGGCTAGCTCCTACGAGCAGTACTTC. Encoded protein: CASSDGRASSYEQYF.

The chain combines TRBV5-4 with TRBJ2-1, with 7 bases matching TRBD1. V shed 3 bases and J 0 bases; nucleotides not matched to a gene: 9. This CDR3 region has 17 residues. CDR1 is SGHNT, CDR2 YYREEE, per germline (reference sequence). The CDR3 DNA sequence: TGTGCCAGCAGCTCACCCCAACAGGGGAGCTCCTACAATGAGCAGTTCTTC. Protein product: CASSSPQQGSSYNEQFF.

The chain combines TRBV27 with TRBJ1-2; TRBD1 might be the D (5 bases). V was cut by 6 bases and J by 4 bases, with 12 bases left in between. Germline CDR1 reads MNHEY; CDR2 reads SMNVEV (reference sequence). CDR3 length equals 13 residues. In DNA, the CDR3 is TGTGCCAGCAGCTTGACAGTTTCCTATGGCTACACCTTC. Its translation: CASSLTVSYGYTF.

The chain carries TRBV11-3 and TRBJ1-1; weak D call: TRBD1 (6 bases). Germline CDR1 is SGHNT and CDR2 is YENEEA. This CDR3 region has 13 residues. Trimming shortened V by 5 bases and J by 3 bases, and 10 bases separated the two germline ends. Here the CDR3 DNA reads TGTGCCAGCAGCAGGGGGACGGACACTGAAGCTTTCTTT. Its protein is CASSRGTDTEAFF. The entire variable domain, with the rest obtained from reference TRBV11-3 and TRBJ1-1, is as follows: EAGVVQSPRYKIIEKKQPVAFWCNPISGHNTLYWYLQNLGQGPELLIRYENEEAVDDSQLPKDRFSAERLKGVDSTLKIQPAELGDSAVYLCASSRGTDTEAFFGQGTRLTVV.

The rearrangement links TRBV19 to TRBJ1-2; a possible D gene is TRBD1 (5 bases). Trimming shortened V by 5 bases and J by 2 bases, and 18 bases separated the two germline ends. Per the germline V gene, CDR1 is LNHDA and CDR2 is SQIVND (reference sequence). This CDR3 is 16 amino acids long. This CDR3 reads CASSLSGGGYNYGYTF. In DNA form, the CDR3 reads TGTGCCAGTAGTCTAAGCGGCGGGGGATACAACTATGGCTACACCTTC.

In its sample, this clone was seen a few times. The chain is built from TRBV7-9 and TRBJ2-7; 10 bases match TRBD1. This CDR3 has 19 residues. V shed 1 base, J shed 1 base, and the junction held 13 bases outside the gene matches. CDR1 SEHNR and CDR2 FQNEAQ come from the germline V gene (reference sequence). The CDR3 sequence is CASSLGPGQGFFLSYEQYF. CDR3 DNA sequence: TGTGCCAGCAGCTTAGGGCCGGGACAGGGGTTTTTCCTATCCTACGAGCAGTACTTC.

This chain joins TRBV18 and TRBJ2-3; 7 positions agree with TRBD2. This CDR3 is 17 amino acids long. Germline loops: CDR1 KGHSH, CDR2 LQKENI. V trimming: 3 bases; J trimming: 5 bases; junction bases outside the gene matches: 14. The CDR3 sequence: CASSPPRGGIVGDTQYF. CDR3 bases: TGTGCCAGCTCACCTCCTCGCGGGGGTATTGTGGGAGATACGCAGTATTTT. The full variable domain, with the rest looked up from reference TRBV18 and TRBJ2-3, is NAGVMQNPRHLVRRRGQEARLRCSPMKGHSHVYWYRQLPEEGLKFMVYLQKENIIDESGMPKERFSAEFPKEGPSILRIQQVVRGDSAAYFCASSPPRGGIVGDTQYFGPGTRLTVL.

J is TRBJ1-4 and V is TRBV12-3 or TRBV12-4; weak D call: TRBD1 (5 bases). Trimming removed 3 bases at V and 8 bases at J, with 10 bases between. The CDR3 consists of 13 residues. This CDR3 is CASSFREFEKLFF. The CDR3 DNA follows: TGTGCCAGCAGTTTCAGGGAATTCGAAAAACTGTTTTTT.

With respect to this clone: This clone may be a read error of a much larger clone one base away. The rearrangement uses TRBV6-4 and TRBJ1-6; D perhaps matches TRBD1 (6 bases). Trimming pared 3 bases from V and 7 bases from J, leaving 7 bases between. CDR3 length equals 13 residues. The germline CDR1 and CDR2 sequences are MRHNA and SNTAGT. Here the CDR3 DNA reads TGTGCCAGCAGTGAAACAGGGAATTCACCCCTCCACTTT. Its translation is CASSETGNSPLHF.

The chain carries TRBV18 and TRBJ1-1; no firm D call. Trimming took 3 bases from V and 6 from J, leaving 11 bases between them. This CDR3 contains 13 residues. CDR1 is KGHSH, CDR2 LQKENI, per germline. CDR3 DNA: TGTGCCAGCTCACCGGGCCTGCGGGCTGAAGCTTTCTTT. Translation gives CASSPGLRAEAFF.

The V gene is TRBV7-9, the J gene TRBJ2-2; tentatively, D is TRBD2 (5 bases). This CDR3 is built from 15 residues. Germline V gene sequence: CDR1 SEHNR, CDR2 FQNEAQ (reference sequence). Deletions cut 5 bases from V and 1 base from J, with 11 bases between. This CDR3 reads CASSARGLNTGELFF. As DNA, the CDR3 is TGTGCCAGCAGCGCACGTGGACTGAACACCGGGGAGCTGTTTTTT.

This clone occurred a few times. The V call is TRBV6-1, the J call TRBJ2-3; 7 bases are a match to TRBD1. The germline V gene has CDR1 MNHNS and CDR2 SASEGT. The CDR3 is 17 amino acids. J lost 5 bases, V lost 4 bases, and 15 bases had no gene match. The CDR3 loop reads CASSVEQGRGRLDTQYF. In nucleotides, the CDR3 is TGTGCCAGCAGTGTTGAGCAGGGAAGGGGGCGTCTAGATACGCAGTATTTT.

V and J are TRBV9 and TRBJ1-1; 7 bases agree with TRBD1. Germline CDR1 SGDLS, CDR2 YYNGEE. The trim removed 4 bases at V and 4 bases at J, leaving 10 bases unmatched. CDR3 size: 15 residues. CDR3 DNA: TGTGCCAGCAGCCCTCCGGACAGGTCGGGCACTGAAGCTTTCTTT. This encodes CASSPPDRSGTEAFF.